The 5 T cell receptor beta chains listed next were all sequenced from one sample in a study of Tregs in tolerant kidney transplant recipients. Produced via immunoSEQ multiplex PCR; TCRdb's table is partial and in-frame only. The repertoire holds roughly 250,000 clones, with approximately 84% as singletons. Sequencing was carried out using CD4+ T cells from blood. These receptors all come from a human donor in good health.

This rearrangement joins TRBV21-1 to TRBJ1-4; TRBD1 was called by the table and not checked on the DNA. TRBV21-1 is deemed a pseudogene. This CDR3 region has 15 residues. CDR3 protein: CASSKARQINEKLFF. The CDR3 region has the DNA TGTGCCAGCAGCAAAGCGAGACAGATTAATGAAAAACTGTTTTTT.

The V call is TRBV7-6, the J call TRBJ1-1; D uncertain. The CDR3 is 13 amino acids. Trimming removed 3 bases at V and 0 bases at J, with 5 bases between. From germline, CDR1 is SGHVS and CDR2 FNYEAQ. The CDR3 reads CASSFTVNTEAFF. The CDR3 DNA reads TGTGCCAGCAGCTTTACAGTGAACACTGAAGCTTTCTTT. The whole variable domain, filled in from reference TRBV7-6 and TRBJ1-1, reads GAGVSQSPRYKVTKRGQDVALRCDPISGHVSLYWYRQALGQGPEFLTYFNYEAQQDKSGLPNDRFSAERPEGSISTLTIQRTEQRDSAMYRCASSFTVNTEAFFGQGTRLTVV.

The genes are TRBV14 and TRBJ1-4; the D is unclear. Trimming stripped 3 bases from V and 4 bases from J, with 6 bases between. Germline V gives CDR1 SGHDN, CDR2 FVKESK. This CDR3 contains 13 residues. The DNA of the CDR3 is TGTGCCAGCAGCCAGTTGATTAATGAAAAACTGTTTTTT. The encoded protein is CASSQLINEKLFF.

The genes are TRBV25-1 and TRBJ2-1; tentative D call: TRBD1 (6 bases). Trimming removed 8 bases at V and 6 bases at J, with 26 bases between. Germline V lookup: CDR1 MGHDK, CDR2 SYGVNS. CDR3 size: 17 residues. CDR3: CASARLTGSNLGNEQFF. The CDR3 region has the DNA TGTGCCAGCGCTCGTTTGACAGGTAGCAATCTCGGCAATGAGCAGTTCTTC.

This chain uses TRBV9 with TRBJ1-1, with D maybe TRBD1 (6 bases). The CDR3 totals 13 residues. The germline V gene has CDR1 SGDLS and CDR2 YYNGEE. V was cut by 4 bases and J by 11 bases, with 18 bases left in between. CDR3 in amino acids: CASSRSGALGAFF. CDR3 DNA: TGTGCCAGCAGCCGTTCGGGGGCCTTAGGGGCTTTCTTT.